A single sample is the source of the 2 T cell receptor beta chains below, sequenced in a study of blood T cell repertoires in COVID-19. Data came from immunoSEQ multiplex PCR; TCRdb stores just in-frame clones and leaves some out. The sample shows 190,000 or so clones, approximately 90% of them seen only once. The sample consisted of PBMCs or T cells enriched from blood (not recorded which). All receptors come from a man aged 25 to 45 who had recovered from COVID-19.

The V and J genes are TRBV24-1 and TRBJ1-5, with D possibly being TRBD1 (6 bases). Trimming took 6 bases from V and 4 from J, leaving 12 bases between them. The CDR3 is 14 amino acids. The V gene's germline CDR1 is KGHDR and CDR2 SFDVKD. The CDR3 protein is CATSIQGDNQPQHF. The CDR3 DNA is TGTGCCACCAGTATACAGGGAGATAATCAGCCCCAGCATTTT.

V and J are TRBV4-3 and TRBJ2-1; 8 bases map to TRBD2. The CDR3 runs to 16 residues. V was pared by 0 bases and J by 1 base, with 2 bases of the junction left unmatched. The germline gives CDR1 LGHNA, CDR2 YSLEER. The CDR3 loop reads CASSQDAGGSYNEQFF. The CDR3 DNA follows: TGCGCCAGCAGCCAAGATGCGGGAGGTTCCTACAATGAGCAGTTCTTC.